The entry below describes one T cell receptor beta chain. Its antigen remains unidentified. Before the COVID-19 pandemic, during about 2011-2019, CD4+ T cells were taken from unexposed donors. Isolation of CD4+ T cells took place after approximately eleven days in culture. This sample is part of a study of CD4 T cells in relation to SARS-CoV-2 and coronaviruses. Libraries were prepared by immunoSEQ multiplex PCR; TCRdb keeps only in-frame clonotypes and omits some of them. Of about 18,000 clones listed, over 70% are singletons. General study points: Crossreactive clones expanded significantly less to SARS-CoV-2 than monoreactive clones.

CDR1 is GTSNPN and CDR2 is SVGIG in the germline V gene (reference sequence). The CDR3 has 15 amino acids. V was shortened by 0 bases and J by 9 bases, with 18 bases between the two germline ends. The receptor comes from a human donor in good health. The chain links TRBV30 to TRBJ1-5, with a possible D match to TRBD1 (5 bases). Sequencing input: CD4+ T cells from PBMCs, cultured in vitro. The CDR3 DNA follows: TGTGCCTGGAGTGTAGAGCAGGGCGCCCCATCGCCCCAGCATTTT. Its protein product is CAWSVEQGAPSPQHF.